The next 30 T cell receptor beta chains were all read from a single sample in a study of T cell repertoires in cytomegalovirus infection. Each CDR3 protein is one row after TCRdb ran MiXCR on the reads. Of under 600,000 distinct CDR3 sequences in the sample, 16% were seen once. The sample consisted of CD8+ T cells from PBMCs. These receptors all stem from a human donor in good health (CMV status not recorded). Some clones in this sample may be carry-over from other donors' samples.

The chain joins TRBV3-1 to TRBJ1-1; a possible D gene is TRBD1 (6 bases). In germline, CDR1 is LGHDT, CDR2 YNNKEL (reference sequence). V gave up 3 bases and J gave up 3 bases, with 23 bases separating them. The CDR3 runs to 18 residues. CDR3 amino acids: CASSHLAYREIVDTEAFF. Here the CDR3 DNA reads TGTGCCAGCAGCCATCTCGCTTACAGGGAAATTGTGGACACTGAAGCTTTCTTT. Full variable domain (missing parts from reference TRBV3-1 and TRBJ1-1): DTAVSQTPKYLVTQMGNDKSIKCEQNLGHDTMYWYKQDSKKFLKIMFSYNNKELIINETVPNRFSPKSPDKAHLNLHINSLELGDSAVYFCASSHLAYREIVDTEAFFGQGTRLTVV.

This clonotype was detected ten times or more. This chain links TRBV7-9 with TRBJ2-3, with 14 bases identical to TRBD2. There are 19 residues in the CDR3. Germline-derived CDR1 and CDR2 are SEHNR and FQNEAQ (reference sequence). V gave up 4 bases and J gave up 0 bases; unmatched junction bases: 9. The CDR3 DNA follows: TGTGCCAGCAGCTCCCGACTAGCGGGAGGGCCGTGGAGCACAGATACGCAGTATTTT. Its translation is CASSSRLAGGPWSTDTQYF.

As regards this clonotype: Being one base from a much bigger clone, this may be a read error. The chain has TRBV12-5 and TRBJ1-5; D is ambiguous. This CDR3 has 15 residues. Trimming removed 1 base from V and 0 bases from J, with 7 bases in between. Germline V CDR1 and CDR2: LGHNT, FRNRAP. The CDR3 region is CASGLGGYSNQPQHF. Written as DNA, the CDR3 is TGTGCTAGTGGTTTGGGAGGGTATAGCAATCAGCCCCAGCATTTT.

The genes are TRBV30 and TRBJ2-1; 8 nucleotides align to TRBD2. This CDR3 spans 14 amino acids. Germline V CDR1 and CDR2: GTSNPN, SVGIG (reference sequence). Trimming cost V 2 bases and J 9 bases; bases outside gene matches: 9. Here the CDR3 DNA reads TGTGCCTGGAGTCCTAGCGGGCTGTCTGGTGAGCAGTTCTTC. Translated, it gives CAWSPSGLSGEQFF.

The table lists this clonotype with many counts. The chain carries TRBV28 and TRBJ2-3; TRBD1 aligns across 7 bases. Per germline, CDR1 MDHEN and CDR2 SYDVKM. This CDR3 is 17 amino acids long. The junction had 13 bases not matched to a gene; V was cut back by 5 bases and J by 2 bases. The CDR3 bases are TGTGCCAGCAGTGAGCCGTCGACAGGGTCCATCACAGATACGCAGTATTTT. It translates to CASSEPSTGSITDTQYF.

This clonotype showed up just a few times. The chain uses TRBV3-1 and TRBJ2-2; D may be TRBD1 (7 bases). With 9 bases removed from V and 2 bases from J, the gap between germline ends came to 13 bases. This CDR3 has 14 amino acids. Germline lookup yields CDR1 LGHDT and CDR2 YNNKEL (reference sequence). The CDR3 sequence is CASGGDRNTGELFF. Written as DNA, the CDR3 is TGTGCCAGTGGAGGGGACAGAAACACCGGGGAGCTGTTTTTT.

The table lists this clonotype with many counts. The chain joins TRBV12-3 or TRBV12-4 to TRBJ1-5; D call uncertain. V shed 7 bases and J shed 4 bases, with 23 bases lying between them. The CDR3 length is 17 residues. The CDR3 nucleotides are TGTGCCAGCACCAACTCAAACCGGGATCCCCTGAATCAGCCCCAGCATTTT. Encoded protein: CASTNSNRDPLNQPQHF.

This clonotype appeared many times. CDR3: CASSSGVGTSGRTDTQYF. CDR3 DNA sequence: TGTGCCAGCAGCTCCGGAGTAGGGACTAGCGGGAGAACAGATACGCAGTATTTT. This sequence joins TRBV7-2 and TRBJ2-3; 14 bases fit TRBD2. V was clipped by 4 bases and J by 3 bases; unmatched bases: 9. The CDR3 loop spans 18 amino acids. Germline V gene lookup returns CDR1 SGHTA and CDR2 FQGNSA.

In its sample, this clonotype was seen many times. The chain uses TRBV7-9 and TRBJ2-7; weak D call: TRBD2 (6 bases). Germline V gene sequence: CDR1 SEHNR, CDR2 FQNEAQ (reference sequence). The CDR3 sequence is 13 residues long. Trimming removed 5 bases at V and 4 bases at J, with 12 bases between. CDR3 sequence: CASSPEGRYEQYF. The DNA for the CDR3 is TGTGCCAGCAGCCCGGAGGGGAGGTACGAGCAGTACTTC.

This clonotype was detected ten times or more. This CDR3 is CASRVRSRDTKETQYF. The CDR3 bases are TGTGCCAGTAGAGTAAGGTCGCGGGACACTAAAGAGACCCAGTACTTC. The chain links TRBV19 to TRBJ2-5; the D gene could be TRBD1 or TRBD2 (6 bases each). Germline-derived CDR1 and CDR2 are LNHDA and SQIVND (reference sequence). Trimming removed 6 bases at V and 3 bases at J, with 20 bases between. This CDR3 region has 16 residues.

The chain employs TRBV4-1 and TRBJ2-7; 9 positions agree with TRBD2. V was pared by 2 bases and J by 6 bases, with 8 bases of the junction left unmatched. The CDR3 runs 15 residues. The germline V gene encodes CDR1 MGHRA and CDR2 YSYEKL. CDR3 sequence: CASSQLAGPVREQYF. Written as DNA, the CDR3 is TGCGCCAGCAGCCAACTAGCGGGGCCTGTTCGCGAGCAGTACTTC.

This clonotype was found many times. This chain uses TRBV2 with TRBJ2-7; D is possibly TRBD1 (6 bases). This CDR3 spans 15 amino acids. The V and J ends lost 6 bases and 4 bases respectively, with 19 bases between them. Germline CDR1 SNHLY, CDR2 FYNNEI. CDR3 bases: TGTGCCAGCAGCTTCAGGACAGATCCCAAATACGAGCAGTACTTC. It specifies CASSFRTDPKYEQYF.

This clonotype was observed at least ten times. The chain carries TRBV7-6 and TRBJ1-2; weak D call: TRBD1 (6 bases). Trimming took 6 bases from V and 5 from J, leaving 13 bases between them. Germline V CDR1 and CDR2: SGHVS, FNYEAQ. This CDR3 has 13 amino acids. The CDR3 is CASSRGAGYGYTF. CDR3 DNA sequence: TGTGCCAGCAGTCGGGGGGCGGGTTATGGCTACACCTTC.

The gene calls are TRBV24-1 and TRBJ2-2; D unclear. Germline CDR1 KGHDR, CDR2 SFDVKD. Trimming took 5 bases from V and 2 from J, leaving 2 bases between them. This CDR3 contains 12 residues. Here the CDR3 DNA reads TGTGCCACCAGTGCCAACACCGGGGAGCTGTTTTTT. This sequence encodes CATSANTGELFF.

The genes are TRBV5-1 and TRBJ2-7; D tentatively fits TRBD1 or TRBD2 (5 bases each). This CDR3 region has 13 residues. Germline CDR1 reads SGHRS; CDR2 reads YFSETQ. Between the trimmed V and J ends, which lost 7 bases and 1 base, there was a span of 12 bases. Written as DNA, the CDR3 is TGCGCCAGCGCCGGGACGGCATCCTACGAGCAGTACTTC. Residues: CASAGTASYEQYF.

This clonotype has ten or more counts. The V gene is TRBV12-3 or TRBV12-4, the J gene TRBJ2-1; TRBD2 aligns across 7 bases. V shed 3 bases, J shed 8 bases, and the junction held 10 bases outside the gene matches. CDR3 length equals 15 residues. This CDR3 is CASSFFGSGGYEQFF. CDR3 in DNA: TGTGCCAGCAGTTTCTTCGGCTCGGGAGGCTATGAGCAGTTCTTC.

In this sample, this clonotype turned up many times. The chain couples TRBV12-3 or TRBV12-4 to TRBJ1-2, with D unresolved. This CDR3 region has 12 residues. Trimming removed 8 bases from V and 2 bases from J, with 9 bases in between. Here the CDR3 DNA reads TGTGCCAGCGTGGCAGGAAACTATGGCTACACCTTC. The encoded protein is CASVAGNYGYTF.

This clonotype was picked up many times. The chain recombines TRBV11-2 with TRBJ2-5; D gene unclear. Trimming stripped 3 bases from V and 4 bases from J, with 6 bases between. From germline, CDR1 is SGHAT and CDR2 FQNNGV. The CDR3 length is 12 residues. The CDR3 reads CASSFGTETQYF. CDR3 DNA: TGTGCCAGCAGCTTTGGTACAGAGACCCAGTACTTC.

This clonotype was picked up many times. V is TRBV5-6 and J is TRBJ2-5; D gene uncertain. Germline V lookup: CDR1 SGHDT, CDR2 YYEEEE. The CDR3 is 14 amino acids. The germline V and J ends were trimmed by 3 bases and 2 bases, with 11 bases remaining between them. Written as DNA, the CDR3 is TGTGCCAGCAGCTCTCGAAAGAGACAAGAGACCCAGTACTTC. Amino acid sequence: CASSSRKRQETQYF.

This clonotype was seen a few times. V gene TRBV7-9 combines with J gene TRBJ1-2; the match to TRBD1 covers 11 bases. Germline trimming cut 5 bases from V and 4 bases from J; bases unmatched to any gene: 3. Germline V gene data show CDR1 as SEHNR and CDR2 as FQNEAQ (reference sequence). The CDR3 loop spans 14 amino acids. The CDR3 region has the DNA TGTGCCAGCAGCGGGACAGGGGGTGTCTATGGCTACACCTTC. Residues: CASSGTGGVYGYTF.

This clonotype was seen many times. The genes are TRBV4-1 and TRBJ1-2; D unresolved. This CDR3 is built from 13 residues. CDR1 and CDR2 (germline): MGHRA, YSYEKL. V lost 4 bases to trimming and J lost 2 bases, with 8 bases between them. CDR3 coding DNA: TGCGCCAGCAGCCGAGACGAGAACTATGGCTACACCTTC. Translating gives CASSRDENYGYTF.

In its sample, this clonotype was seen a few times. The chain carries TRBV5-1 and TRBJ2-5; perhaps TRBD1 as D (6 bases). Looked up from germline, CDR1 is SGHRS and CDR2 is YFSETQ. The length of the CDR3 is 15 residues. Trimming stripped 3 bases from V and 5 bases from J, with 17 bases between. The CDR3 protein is CASSSDFLGGETQYF. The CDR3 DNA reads TGCGCCAGCAGCTCGGACTTCTTAGGGGGTGAGACCCAGTACTTC.

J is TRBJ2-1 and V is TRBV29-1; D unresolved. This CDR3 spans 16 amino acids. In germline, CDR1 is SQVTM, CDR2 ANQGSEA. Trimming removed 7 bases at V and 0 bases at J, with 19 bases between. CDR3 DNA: TGCAGCGCCACGCAGTCCGGCCAGAGCTCCTACAATGAGCAGTTCTTC. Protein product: CSATQSGQSSYNEQFF.

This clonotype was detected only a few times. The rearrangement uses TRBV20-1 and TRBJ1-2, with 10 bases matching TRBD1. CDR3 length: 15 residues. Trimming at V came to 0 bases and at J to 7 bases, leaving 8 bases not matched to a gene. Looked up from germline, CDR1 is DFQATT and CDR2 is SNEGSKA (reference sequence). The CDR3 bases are TGCAGTGCTAGAGATCAGGGACAGGGGTGGCCTGGCTACACCTTC. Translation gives CSARDQGQGWPGYTF.

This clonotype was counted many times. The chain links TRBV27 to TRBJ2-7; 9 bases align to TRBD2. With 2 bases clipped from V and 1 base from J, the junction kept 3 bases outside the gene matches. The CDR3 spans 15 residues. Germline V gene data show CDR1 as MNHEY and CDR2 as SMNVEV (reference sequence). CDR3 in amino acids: CASSLTTSGSYEQYF. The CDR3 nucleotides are TGTGCCAGCAGTTTAACTACTAGCGGGTCCTACGAGCAGTACTTC.

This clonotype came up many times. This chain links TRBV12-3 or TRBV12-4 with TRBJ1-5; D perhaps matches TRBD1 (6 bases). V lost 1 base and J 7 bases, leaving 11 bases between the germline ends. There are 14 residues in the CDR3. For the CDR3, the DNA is TGTGCCAGCAGTTTAGACGTCAGGGGACAGCCCCAGCATTTT. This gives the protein CASSLDVRGQPQHF.

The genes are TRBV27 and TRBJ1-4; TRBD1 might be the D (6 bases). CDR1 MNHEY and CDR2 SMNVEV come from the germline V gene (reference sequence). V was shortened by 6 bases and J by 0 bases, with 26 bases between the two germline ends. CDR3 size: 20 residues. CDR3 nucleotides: TGTGCCAGCAGCCCTCCCCCGACAGGAAACCCCCGGGCAACTAATGAAAAACTGTTTTTT. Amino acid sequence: CASSPPPTGNPRATNEKLFF. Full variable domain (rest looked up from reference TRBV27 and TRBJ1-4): EAQVTQNPRYLITVTGKKLTVTCSQNMNHEYMSWYRQDPGLGLRQIYYSMNVEVTDKGDVPEGYKVSRKEKRNFPLILESPSPNQTSLYFCASSPPPTGNPRATNEKLFFGSGTQLSVL.

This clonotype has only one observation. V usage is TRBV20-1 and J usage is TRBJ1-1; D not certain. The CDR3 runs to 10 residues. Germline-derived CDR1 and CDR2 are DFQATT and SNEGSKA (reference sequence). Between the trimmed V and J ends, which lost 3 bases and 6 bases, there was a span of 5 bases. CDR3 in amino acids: CSASVPEAFF. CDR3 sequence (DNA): TGCAGTGCTAGTGTTCCTGAAGCTTTCTTT.

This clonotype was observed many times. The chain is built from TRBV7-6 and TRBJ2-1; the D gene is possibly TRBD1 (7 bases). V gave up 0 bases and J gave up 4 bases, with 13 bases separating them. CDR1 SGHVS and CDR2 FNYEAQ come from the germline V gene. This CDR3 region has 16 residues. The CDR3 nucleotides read TGTGCCAGCAGCTTAGCGCGGAGGGGGCTTTACAATGAGCAGTTCTTC. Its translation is CASSLARRGLYNEQFF.

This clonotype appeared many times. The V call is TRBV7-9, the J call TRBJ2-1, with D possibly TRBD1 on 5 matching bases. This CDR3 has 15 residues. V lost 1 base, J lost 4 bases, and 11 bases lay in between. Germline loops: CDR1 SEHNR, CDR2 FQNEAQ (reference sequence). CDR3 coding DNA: TGTGCCAGCAGCTTAGTGAGTCAGGGTTACAATGAGCAGTTCTTC. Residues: CASSLVSQGYNEQFF.